A selection of T cell receptor beta chains follows, all from one sample in a study of T cell responses to AZD1222 COVID-19 vaccine. Profiled with immunoSEQ multiplex PCR; TCRdb holds only in-frame clones, not every one. The sample records over 75,000 clones, approximately 89% being singletons. The sequences come from peripheral blood, collected on day 0 of AZD1222 vaccination. Source of these receptors: an adult in good health. Each CDR3 is given with its conserved first and last residue. Each record gives: D gene, clone size, J gene, V gene, CDR3 protein, CDR3 DNA. A D gene is named only where the DNA matches it firmly. Not every row has a clone size; where given, it reads once, few, many or a size class.

D: TRBD1; size: -; J: TRBJ1-1; V: TRBV30; CDR3: CAWSPRDRLNTEAFF; DNA: TGTGCCTGGAGTCCCCGGGACAGGCTGAACACTGAAGCTTTCTTT
D: -; size: -; J: TRBJ1-1; V: TRBV6-5; CDR3: CASSRGQNTEAFF; DNA: TGTGCCAGCAGCCGGGGACAGAACACTGAAGCTTTCTTT
D: -; size: -; J: TRBJ2-7; V: TRBV7-9; CDR3: CASSLLGSGYEQYF; DNA: TGTGCCAGCAGCTTACTGGGTTCGGGCTACGAGCAGTACTTC
D: -; size: -; J: TRBJ2-1; V: TRBV20-1; CDR3: CSARAFNEQFF; DNA: TGCAGTGCTAGAGCCTTTAATGAGCAGTTCTTC
D: -; size: once; J: TRBJ1-1; V: TRBV21-1; CDR3: CATPNRQGNTEAFF; DNA: TGTGCCACCCCGAATCGACAGGGGAACACTGAAGCTTTCTTT
D: -; size: -; J: TRBJ1-2; V: TRBV27; CDR3: CASSLSGAAYGYTF; DNA: TGTGCCAGCAGTTTATCAGGGGCAGCCTATGGCTACACCTTC
D: -; size: -; J: TRBJ1-6; V: TRBV27; CDR3: CASSLSEGPKSPLHF; DNA: TGTGCCAGCAGTTTAAGCGAGGGGCCTAAATCACCCCTCCACTTT
D: -; size: -; J: TRBJ2-5; V: TRBV9; CDR3: CASSATVAHQETQYF; DNA: TGTGCCAGCAGCGCAACCGTTGCCCACCAAGAGACCCAGTACTTC
D: TRBD2; size: -; J: TRBJ2-2; V: TRBV7-9; CDR3: CASSFISGPTGELFF; DNA: TGTGCCAGCAGCTTTATTAGCGGGCCTACCGGGGAGCTGTTTTTT
D: TRBD1; size: -; J: TRBJ1-3; V: TRBV6-2/TRBV6-3; CDR3: CASSLVGQRNTIYF; DNA: TGTGCCAGCAGCCTTGTGGGACAGCGAAACACCATATATTTT
D: TRBD2; size: -; J: TRBJ2-5; V: TRBV11-3; CDR3: CASSFTSGGSETQYF; DNA: TGTGCCAGCAGCTTTACTAGCGGGGGATCAGAGACCCAGTACTTC
D: -; size: -; J: TRBJ2-7; V: TRBV11-2; CDR3: CASSPGGTGTYEQYF; DNA: TGTGCCAGCAGCCCCGGGGGGACAGGCACCTACGAGCAGTACTTC
D: -; size: few; J: TRBJ1-5; V: TRBV7-9; CDR3: CASSLATRDQPQHF; DNA: TGTGCCAGCAGCTTAGCGACCAGGGATCAGCCCCAGCATTTT
D: -; size: -; J: TRBJ1-2; V: TRBV2; CDR3: CASRATDIYGYTF; DNA: TGTGCCAGCAGGGCGACGGACATCTATGGCTACACCTTC
D: -; size: -; J: TRBJ2-4; V: TRBV12-3/TRBV12-4; CDR3: CASSVSKNIQYF; DNA: TGTGCCAGCAGTGTATCCAAAAACATTCAGTACTTC
D: TRBD1; size: once; J: TRBJ1-5; V: TRBV28; CDR3: CASSLNQGTGVSKPQHF; DNA: TGTGCCAGCAGTTTAAATCAGGGGACAGGAGTCAGTAAGCCCCAGCATTTT
D: TRBD2; size: -; J: TRBJ2-7; V: TRBV10-2; CDR3: CASSQTSGTGEQYF; DNA: TGCGCCAGCAGTCAGACTAGCGGGACGGGCGAGCAGTACTTC
D: -; size: -; J: TRBJ2-1; V: TRBV10-3; CDR3: CAIRGGEGTFDYNEQFF; DNA: TGTGCCATCAGGGGGGGAGAGGGGACTTTCGATTACAATGAGCAGTTCTTC
D: -; size: -; J: TRBJ2-1; V: TRBV19; CDR3: CASSITSSPYNEQFF; DNA: TGTGCCAGTAGTATAACTAGTAGTCCGTACAATGAGCAGTTCTTC
D: -; size: -; J: TRBJ1-5; V: TRBV2; CDR3: CASSEIRSGRFDQPQHF; DNA: TGTGCCAGCAGTGAAATAAGGTCGGGACGGTTCGATCAGCCCCAGCATTTT
D: -; size: once; J: TRBJ1-2; V: TRBV18; CDR3: CASSPDLEGDRYTF; DNA: TGTGCCAGCTCACCGGACTTGGAGGGGGATCGCTACACCTTC
D: -; size: -; J: TRBJ1-1; V: TRBV5-5; CDR3: CASSWGRNTEAFF; DNA: TGTGCCAGCAGCTGGGGCAGGAACACTGAAGCTTTCTTT
D: -; size: -; J: TRBJ1-2; V: TRBV30; CDR3: CAWSLPPGASGYTF; DNA: TGTGCCTGGAGCCTCCCCCCGGGGGCTTCTGGCTACACCTTC